This paragraph reports one T cell receptor (beta chain). These data come from a study of shared T cell receptors in the human thymus. Generated by immunoSEQ multiplex PCR, the TCRdb table keeps only in-frame clones and is missing some. The table includes roughly 710,000 clones, approximately 83% detected once. The CDR3 has 13 amino acids. V was pared by 6 bases and J by 4 bases, with 6 bases of the junction left unmatched. Germline CDR1 and CDR2: MNHEY and SMNVEV (reference sequence). These data were also filed under a second study, of human thymus T cells. That paper states: Thymic tissue was derived from resections collected during corrective heart surgery.

Sequenced: thymocytes. The gene calls are TRBV27 and TRBJ2-7, with 7 positions matching TRBD2. This receptor was taken from a girl in the first two years of life with a congenital heart defect. CDR3 bases: TGTGCCAGCAGCCTGGGAGGGCTGTACGAGCAGTACTTC. This translates into CASSLGGLYEQYF.